This paragraph reports one T cell receptor beta chain. These data belong to a study of blood T cell repertoires in COVID-19. Study in general: The cDNA or gDNA used as material had been derived from T cells, B-cell-depleted T cells, or PBMCs.

Repertoires were generated with immunoSEQ multiplex PCR, while TCRdb's copy carries only in-frame clones and drops some. The table has 150,000 to 200,000 clones, 70% to 90% seen once. The TCR originated in a man in his 60s with acute or convalescent COVID-19. The specimen sequenced was peripheral blood.

CDR3 sequence (DNA): TGTGCCAGCAGCCCGCTTTCAGGGGCCATGGGGGGCTACACCTTC. This encodes CASSPLSGAMGGYTF. V gene TRBV6-6 combines with J gene TRBJ1-2; possibly TRBD1 for D (6 bases). Deletions cut 6 bases from V and 8 bases from J, with 22 bases between. From germline, CDR1 is MNHNY and CDR2 SVGAGI (reference sequence). The CDR3 consists of 15 residues.